This TCR beta chain derives from a study of read filtering for tumor transcriptome and immune sequencing. Whole-study results and caveats: In IR-seq, single-read clonotypes were 65% to 90% of clonotypes but around 3.4% of reads. Compared with RNA-seq, IR-seq gave much higher clonotype depth and reliability.

Losses at the gene ends were 4 bases for V and 0 bases for J; bases not matched to a gene: 5. Germline CDR1 is LNHDA and CDR2 is SQIVND (reference sequence). The CDR3 has 16 residues. This clonotype was detected many times. Its antigen is unidentified. Molecular barcoded adaptors covering alpha/delta and beta/gamma chains were used on approximately 440 ng RNA. TCRdb independently ran MiXCR on the reads; one entry per CDR3 protein. Here the sample spans 30,000 to 40,000 distinct CDR3 sequences, roughly an eighth being singletons. The source is a donor over 35 with multiple myeloma. The chain joins TRBV19 to TRBJ1-4; 7 bases are shared with TRBD1. Sequenced sample: a population of CD138-negative cells sorted from bone marrow. The CDR3 DNA reads TGTGCCAGTAGTACTCGGACAGGAGCAACTAATGAAAAACTGTTTTTT. Its protein product is CASSTRTGATNEKLFF.